One and the same sample provided the 3 T cell receptor beta chains below, sequenced in a study of T-cell reconstitution after alpha-beta-depleted transplantation in children. Preparing the TCRbeta library involved the use of unique molecular identifiers. MiXCR, applied by TCRdb to the PCR reads, yields one record per CDR3 protein. The table has about 27,000 distinct CDR3 sequences, about a sixth seen once. Here the sequenced sample was PBMCs, mostly from graft donor cells, taken 60 days after TCRalphabeta/CD19-depleted stem cell transplant. The receptors here all came from a male patient aged 2 to 9 who had a stem cell transplant for acute lymphoblastic leukemia, so the T cells may come from the graft donor.

This clonotype was counted once. CDR3 region: CASNSGEAEQFF. In DNA, the CDR3 is TGTGCCAGCAACTCGGGAGAGGCTGAGCAGTTCTTC. The chain links TRBV28 to TRBJ2-1; maybe TRBD2 (6 bases). V shed 7 bases and J shed 9 bases, with 13 bases lying between them. Germline V gives CDR1 MDHEN, CDR2 SYDVKM. The length of the CDR3 is 12 residues.

In nucleotides, the CDR3 is TGTGCCATCAGGGGAAGAGAGACCCAGTACTTC. Protein: CAIRGRETQYF. V is TRBV10-3 and J is TRBJ2-5; D unclear. The germline CDR1 and CDR2 sequences are ENHRY and SYGVKD. V was trimmed by 6 bases and J by 4 bases, leaving 6 bases between them. The CDR3 is made up of 11 amino acids.

There are a few counts of this clonotype. The rearrangement joins TRBV5-1 to TRBJ2-7, with 8 bases matching TRBD2. Germline V gene sequence: CDR1 SGHRS, CDR2 YFSETQ. V was pared by 4 bases and J by 4 bases, with 13 bases of the junction left unmatched. The length of the CDR3 is 16 residues. The CDR3 loop reads CASSMRVPGGAYEQYF. CDR3 nucleotides: TGCGCCAGCAGCATGAGGGTCCCGGGGGGGGCTTACGAGCAGTACTTC.